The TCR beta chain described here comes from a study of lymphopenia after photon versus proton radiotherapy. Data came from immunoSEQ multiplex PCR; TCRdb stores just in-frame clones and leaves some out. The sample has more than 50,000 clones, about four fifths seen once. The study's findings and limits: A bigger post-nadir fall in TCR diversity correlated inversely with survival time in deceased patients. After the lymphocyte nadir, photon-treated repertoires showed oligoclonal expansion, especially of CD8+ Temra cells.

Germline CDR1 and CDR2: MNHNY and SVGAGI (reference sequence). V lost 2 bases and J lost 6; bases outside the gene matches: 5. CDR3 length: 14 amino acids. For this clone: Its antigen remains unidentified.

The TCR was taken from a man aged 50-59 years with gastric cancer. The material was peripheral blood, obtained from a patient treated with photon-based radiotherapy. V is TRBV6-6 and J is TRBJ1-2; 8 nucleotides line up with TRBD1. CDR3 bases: TGTGCCAGCAGTTACAAGACAGGGGTGGATGGCTACACCTTC. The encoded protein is CASSYKTGVDGYTF.